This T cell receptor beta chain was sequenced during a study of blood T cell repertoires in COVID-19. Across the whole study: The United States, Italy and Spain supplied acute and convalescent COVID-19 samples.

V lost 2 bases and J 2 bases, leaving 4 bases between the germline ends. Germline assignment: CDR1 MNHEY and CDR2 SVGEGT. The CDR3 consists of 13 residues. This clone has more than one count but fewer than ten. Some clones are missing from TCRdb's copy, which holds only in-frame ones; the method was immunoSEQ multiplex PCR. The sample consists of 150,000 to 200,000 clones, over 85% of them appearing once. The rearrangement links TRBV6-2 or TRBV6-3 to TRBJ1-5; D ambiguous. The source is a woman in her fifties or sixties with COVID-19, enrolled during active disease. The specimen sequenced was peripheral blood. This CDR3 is CASSYGGNQPQHF. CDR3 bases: TGTGCCAGCAGTTACGGAGGCAATCAGCCCCAGCATTTT.